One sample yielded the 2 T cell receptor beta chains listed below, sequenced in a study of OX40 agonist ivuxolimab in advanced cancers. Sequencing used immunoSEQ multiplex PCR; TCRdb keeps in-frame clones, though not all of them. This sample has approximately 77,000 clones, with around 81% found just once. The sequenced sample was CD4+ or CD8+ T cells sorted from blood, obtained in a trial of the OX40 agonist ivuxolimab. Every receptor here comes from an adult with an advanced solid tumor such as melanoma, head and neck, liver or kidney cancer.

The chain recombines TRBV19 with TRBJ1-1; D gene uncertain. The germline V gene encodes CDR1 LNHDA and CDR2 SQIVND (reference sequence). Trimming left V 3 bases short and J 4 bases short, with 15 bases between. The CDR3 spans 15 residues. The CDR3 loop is CASSITLTRATEAFF. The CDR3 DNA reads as TGTGCCAGTAGTATTACTCTGACGCGGGCCACTGAAGCTTTCTTT. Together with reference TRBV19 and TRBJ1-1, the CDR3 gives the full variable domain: DGGITQSPKYLFRKEGQNVTLSCEQNLNHDAMYWYRQDPGQGLRLIYYSQIVNDFQKGDIAEGYSVSREKKESFPLTVTSAQKNPTAFYLCASSITLTRATEAFFGQGTRLTVV.

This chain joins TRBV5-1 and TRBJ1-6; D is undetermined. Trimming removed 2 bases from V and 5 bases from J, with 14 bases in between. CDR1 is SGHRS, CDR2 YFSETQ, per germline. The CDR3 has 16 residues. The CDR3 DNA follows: TGCGCCAGCAGCTTTCAGATTGCAAGGGATAATTCACCCCTCCACTTT. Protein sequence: CASSFQIARDNSPLHF.